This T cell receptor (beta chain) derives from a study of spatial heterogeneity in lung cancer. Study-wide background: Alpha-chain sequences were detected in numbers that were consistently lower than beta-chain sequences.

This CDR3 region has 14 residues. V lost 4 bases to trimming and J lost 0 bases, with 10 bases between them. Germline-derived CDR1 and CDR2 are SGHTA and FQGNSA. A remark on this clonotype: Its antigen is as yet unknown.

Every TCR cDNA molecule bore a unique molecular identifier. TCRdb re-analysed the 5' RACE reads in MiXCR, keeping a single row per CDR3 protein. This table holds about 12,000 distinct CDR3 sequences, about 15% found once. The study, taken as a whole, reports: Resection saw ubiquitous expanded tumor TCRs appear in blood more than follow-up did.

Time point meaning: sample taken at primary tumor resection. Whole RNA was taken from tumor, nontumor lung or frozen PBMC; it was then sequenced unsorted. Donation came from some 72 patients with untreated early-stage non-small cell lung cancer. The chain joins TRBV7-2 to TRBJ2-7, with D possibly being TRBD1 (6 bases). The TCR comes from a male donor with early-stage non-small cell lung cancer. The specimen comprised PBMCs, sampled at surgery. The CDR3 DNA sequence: TGTGCCAGCAGCTCCCAGGGGATCTCCTACGAGCAGTACTTC. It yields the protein CASSSQGISYEQYF.